This T cell receptor beta chain was profiled in a study of blood T cell repertoires in COVID-19. Turning to the study itself: Acute and convalescent COVID-19 specimens originated in the United States, Italy and Spain. Sources were T cells, B-cell-depleted T cells, or PBMCs; the material itself was cDNA or gDNA.

Trimming stripped 5 bases from V and 4 bases from J, with 11 bases between. CDR1 is LNHDA, CDR2 SQIVND, per germline (reference sequence). This CDR3 is built from 13 residues. While infection was still active, Seattle patients were enrolled and then followed longitudinally. Per the original data handling: Amplification of reference gene primers was used by the study to estimate nucleated cell counts. The repertoire was sequenced with immunoSEQ multiplex PCR; TCRdb's copy has only in-frame clones and lacks some. Clone size and the V and J calls come from that table; the DNA yielded D and trimming. The sample shows 300,000 or so clones, approximately 93% of them seen only once.

The chain is built from TRBV19 and TRBJ1-2; possibly TRBD1 for D (6 bases). This receptor was obtained from a woman between 25 and 40 years old with COVID-19, enrolled during active disease. Material: peripheral blood. CDR3: CASSPGHAYGYTF. DNA for the CDR3: TGTGCCAGTAGTCCGGGACATGCCTATGGCTACACCTTC.